This TCR beta chain was captured in a study of CD8+ T cells in alopecia areata. Background on the study: Tofacitinib therapy took 6 to 18 months; 6 months off drug came after.

The sequencing template was cDNA reverse transcribed from extracted RNA. Some clones are missing from TCRdb's copy, which holds only in-frame ones; the method was immunoSEQ multiplex PCR. The sample lists roughly 180,000 clones, 40% to 65% seen once, with approximately 10% in the top ten. The V segment lost 4 bases and the J segment 6 bases; nucleotides outside the gene matches: 10. Germline CDR1 and CDR2: MGHRA and YSYEKL. The CDR3 runs 15 residues. The treatment was: oral pan-JAK inhibitor, 5-10 mg twice daily. This TCR derives from a human donor with alopecia areata. The V gene is TRBV4-1, the J gene TRBJ2-7; 9 positions agree with TRBD1. This specimen consisted of CD8+ T cells sorted from blood, obtained at week 24, from a patient treated with tofacitinib. CDR3 sequence: CASSPQGANLGEQYF. The CDR3 bases are TGCGCCAGCAGCCCACAGGGGGCAAATTTAGGCGAGCAGTACTTC.